Below are 30 T cell receptor beta chains sequenced from a single sample in a study of cytomegalovirus exposure and HLA in healthy donors. The primer mix had 60 Vbeta and 13 Jbeta primers. Sequencing used immunoSEQ multiplex PCR; TCRdb keeps in-frame clones, though not all of them. The sample lists about 130,000 clones; around 80% were seen once. Sample: PBMCs. These receptors were collected from a female donor in good health and CMV-seronegative.

The CDR3 coding sequence is TGTGCCAGCTACCCCACGGGAGGGCCGACCGGGGAGCTGTTTTTT. This translates into CASYPTGGPTGELFF. The chain employs TRBV6-5 and TRBJ2-2; 8 bases agree with TRBD2. V gave up 8 bases and J gave up 5 bases; unmatched junction bases: 10. CDR1 and CDR2 (germline): MNHEY, SVGAGI. This CDR3 region has 15 residues.

This chain links TRBV14 with TRBJ2-7, with 7 bases fitting TRBD1. With 4 bases clipped from V and 4 bases from J, the junction kept 7 bases outside the gene matches. The CDR3 spans 14 residues. Germline CDR1 and CDR2: SGHDN and FVKESK. CDR3 loop: CASSPDRVIYEQYF. The CDR3 DNA reads TGTGCCAGCAGCCCCGACAGGGTAATTTACGAGCAGTACTTC.

This chain connects TRBV13 to TRBJ2-7; 7 nucleotides match TRBD1. The V gene end was trimmed by 0 bases and the J gene end by 2 bases; junction bases not matched to a gene: 1. This CDR3 contains 14 residues. Per germline, CDR1 PRHDT and CDR2 FYEKMQ (reference sequence). CDR3 nucleotide sequence: TGTGCCAGCAGCTTAGGCCAGGGGGCCTACGAGCAGTACTTC. This translates into CASSLGQGAYEQYF.

The chain combines TRBV7-6 with TRBJ1-1; 7 bases align to TRBD1. This CDR3 is 13 amino acids long. Germline V gene data show CDR1 as SGHVS and CDR2 as FNYEAQ. J was trimmed by 7 bases and V by 5 bases; bases with no gene match: 7. CDR3 amino acids: CASSTTGLSEAFF. CDR3 sequence (DNA): TGTGCCAGCAGCACGACAGGGTTGAGTGAAGCTTTCTTT.

The CDR3 sequence is CASSQVGDFYNEQFF. Here the CDR3 DNA reads TGCGCCAGCAGCCAAGTGGGGGACTTTTACAATGAGCAGTTCTTC. The chain joins TRBV4-1 to TRBJ2-1; tentatively, D is TRBD2 (6 bases). CDR3 length: 15 residues. V shed 1 base and J shed 4 bases, with 11 bases lying between them. Germline CDR1 reads MGHRA; CDR2 reads YSYEKL.

The chain combines TRBV30 with TRBJ1-5; tentative D call: TRBD1 (6 bases). This CDR3 has 13 amino acids. Looked up from germline, CDR1 is GTSNPN and CDR2 is SVGIG (reference sequence). V lost 1 base and J lost 4, with 8 bases in between. As DNA, the CDR3 is TGTGCCTGGAGTGCAGGGGCAAATCAGCCCCAGCATTTT. Its translation: CAWSAGANQPQHF.

The rearrangement joins TRBV10-2 to TRBJ2-2; 9 bases line up with TRBD1. Germline CDR1 and CDR2: WSHSY and SAAADI. The CDR3 covers 14 residues. V gave up 5 bases and J gave up 10 bases; unmatched junction bases: 8. The CDR3 DNA reads as TGCGCCAGCAGTTTACAGGGGGCAATCGAGGAGCTGTTTTTT. This gives the protein CASSLQGAIEELFF.

The CDR3 protein is CATRRTSGNNEQFF. The CDR3 region has the DNA TGCGCCACCCGGCGGACTAGCGGTAACAATGAGCAGTTCTTC. This chain links TRBV5-1 with TRBJ2-1, with 10 bases lining up with TRBD2. The V and J ends lost 9 bases and 5 bases, in that order; junction bases with no gene match: 8. The CDR3 length is 14 residues. The germline V gene encodes CDR1 SGHRS and CDR2 YFSETQ.

The gene calls are TRBV5-6 and TRBJ2-5, with a possible D match to TRBD2 (6 bases). Germline assignment: CDR1 SGHDT and CDR2 YYEEEE. V was cut by 1 base and J by 2 bases, with 12 bases left in between. This CDR3 has 15 residues. This CDR3 is CASSLLDAGQETQYF. The CDR3 DNA follows: TGTGCCAGCAGCTTGTTGGACGCGGGGCAAGAGACCCAGTACTTC.

This chain connects TRBV5-1 to TRBJ1-2, with TRBD1 matching 9 bases. Germline CDR1 reads SGHRS; CDR2 reads YFSETQ. This CDR3 has 14 residues. V gave up 4 bases and J gave up 4 bases; unmatched junction bases: 5. CDR3 region: CASSPWDRAYGYTF. CDR3 nucleotides: TGCGCCAGCAGCCCGTGGGACAGGGCCTATGGCTACACCTTC. Combining the CDR3 with reference TRBV5-1 and TRBJ1-2 gives the whole variable domain KAGVTQTPRYLIKTRGQQVTLSCSPISGHRSVSWYQQTPGQGLQFLFEYFSETQRNKGNFPGRFSGRQFSNSRSEMNVSTLELGDSALYLCASSPWDRAYGYTFGSGTRLTVV.

The chain couples TRBV5-1 to TRBJ2-6; no firm D call. With 4 bases removed from V and 0 bases from J, the gap between germline ends came to 11 bases. The length of the CDR3 is 16 residues. Germline loops: CDR1 SGHRS, CDR2 YFSETQ. The CDR3 reads CASSPETVSGANVLTF. The CDR3 DNA reads TGCGCCAGCAGCCCGGAGACGGTCTCTGGGGCCAACGTCCTGACTTTC.

Written as DNA, the CDR3 is TGCGCCAGCAGCCAAGTGCCCCTAGCGGGGGACGAGCAGTACTTC. Translated, it gives CASSQVPLAGDEQYF. J is TRBJ2-7 and V is TRBV4-1; the match to TRBD2 covers 10 bases. The CDR3 is made up of 15 amino acids. CDR1 and CDR2 from the germline V gene are MGHRA and YSYEKL. Trimming at V came to 1 base and at J to 5 bases, leaving 5 bases not matched to a gene.

The chain recombines TRBV7-2 with TRBJ2-5; weak D call: TRBD2 (5 bases). The CDR3 spans 16 residues. The V and J ends lost 2 bases and 3 bases respectively, with 16 bases between them. Looked up from germline, CDR1 is SGHTA and CDR2 is FQGNSA. The CDR3, as DNA: TGTGCCAGCAGCTTATCCGGGTCCGGGGTTAAAGAGACCCAGTACTTC. It encodes CASSLSGSGVKETQYF.

In this sample, this clone turned up a few times. The chain combines TRBV10-2 with TRBJ2-5; no clear D. Judging by the DNA end, TRBJ2-7 fits better; the J call may be wrong. In germline, CDR1 is WSHSY, CDR2 SAAADI. This CDR3 is 15 amino acids long. CDR3 loop: CASSESFTWGYEQYF. The CDR3 DNA sequence: TGCGCCAGCAGTGAGTCGTTTACGTGGGGCTACGAGCAGTACTTC.

The chain recombines TRBV19 with TRBJ1-2; D is undetermined. CDR1 and CDR2 (germline): LNHDA, SQIVND (reference sequence). V was clipped by 3 bases and J by 7 bases, with 18 bases between them. The CDR3 contains 15 residues. This CDR3 reads CASSISGSRLGGYTF. The CDR3 DNA is TGTGCCAGTAGTATCTCGGGGTCCCGTTTGGGTGGCTACACCTTC.

This chain links TRBV2 with TRBJ1-1, with 7 bases that match TRBD1. The germline V gene encodes CDR1 SNHLY and CDR2 FYNNEI. Trimming took 1 base from V and 2 from J; bases not matched to a gene: 1. This CDR3 has 14 amino acids. The CDR3 loop reads CASSEEGANTEAFF. CDR3 DNA: TGTGCCAGCAGTGAAGAGGGGGCAAACACTGAAGCTTTCTTT. Combining the CDR3 with reference TRBV2 and TRBJ1-1 gives the whole variable domain EPEVTQTPSHQVTQMGQEVILRCVPISNHLYFYWYRQILGQKVEFLVSFYNNEISEKSEIFDDQFSVERPDGSNFTLKIRSTKLEDSAMYFCASSEEGANTEAFFGQGTRLTVV.

This clone showed up just once. DNA for the CDR3: TGTGCCAGCAGTGAAGGTTCCCGGGGTGGGAATTCACCCCTCCACTTT. It encodes CASSEGSRGGNSPLHF. The J gene is TRBJ1-6, the V gene TRBV6-1; D unclear. The CDR3 is made up of 16 amino acids. The V and J ends lost 1 base and 7 bases respectively, with 14 bases between them. CDR1 is MNHNS, CDR2 SASEGT, per germline.

The chain is built from TRBV9 and TRBJ2-3; a weak D match, TRBD2 (5 bases). V was clipped by 0 bases and J by 11 bases, with 16 bases between them. This CDR3 has 14 residues. CDR1 and CDR2 (germline): SGDLS, YYNGEE. CDR3 residues: CASSVVSREGEQYF. As DNA, the CDR3 is TGTGCCAGCAGCGTAGTCTCCCGCGAGGGAGAGCAGTATTTT.

The rearrangement links TRBV2 to TRBJ2-3; a weak D match, TRBD2 (5 bases). CDR1 SNHLY and CDR2 FYNNEI come from the germline V gene. There are 12 residues in the CDR3. The V end was cut by 5 bases, the J end by 5 bases, with 8 bases between. The CDR3 is CASSPRGDTQYF. CDR3 bases: TGTGCCAGCAGTCCCCGGGGAGATACGCAGTATTTT.

This chain joins TRBV6-5 and TRBJ1-1; D uncertain. Germline V CDR1 and CDR2: MNHEY, SVGAGI. V was shortened by 3 bases and J by 0 bases, with 11 bases between the two germline ends. CDR3 length: 15 residues. CDR3 DNA sequence: TGTGCCAGCAGTTATACCGGGGTCCTGAACACTGAAGCTTTCTTT. Translated, it gives CASSYTGVLNTEAFF.

The chain links TRBV2 to TRBJ2-7; possible D gene TRBD1, 6 bases. V was pared by 4 bases and J by 3 bases, with 10 bases between. From germline, CDR1 is SNHLY and CDR2 FYNNEI. CDR3 length equals 13 residues. In nucleotides, the CDR3 is TGTGCCAGCAGTGTGGGCAGGGGCTACGAGCAGTACTTC. Amino acids: CASSVGRGYEQYF.

This chain joins TRBV9 and TRBJ1-3, with 11 bases fitting TRBD1. The length of the CDR3 is 16 residues. Germline CDR1 reads SGDLS; CDR2 reads YYNGEE. V dropped 4 bases and J dropped 0; count of bases not matched to a gene: 3. CDR3: CASSLGTGGSGNTIYF. CDR3 DNA: TGTGCCAGCAGCCTCGGGACAGGGGGCTCTGGAAACACCATATATTTT.

The rearrangement joins TRBV10-3 to TRBJ2-5; 7 bases fit TRBD2. This CDR3 is built from 11 residues. V dropped 8 bases and J dropped 9; count of bases not matched to a gene: 6. The germline gives CDR1 ENHRY, CDR2 SYGVKD. The CDR3 region has the DNA TGTGCCATCGGGGCGGGAGCGGCCCAGTACTTC. Amino acid sequence: CAIGAGAAQYF.

This clone was found a few times. The chain employs TRBV5-4 and TRBJ1-2; no firm D call. The CDR3 length is 15 residues. Germline lookup yields CDR1 SGHNT and CDR2 YYREEE (reference sequence). Trimming cost V 0 bases and J 7 bases, with 16 bases left between them. The CDR3: CASSLDPPSRSGYTF. The CDR3 DNA sequence: TGTGCCAGCAGCTTGGACCCCCCCTCGCGGTCTGGCTACACCTTC.

V usage is TRBV2 and J usage is TRBJ2-2; possibly TRBD1 for D (6 bases). CDR3 size: 14 residues. Trimming removed 8 bases at V and 6 bases at J, with 16 bases between. Germline CDR1 and CDR2: SNHLY and FYNNEI. The CDR3 here is CASQGTARAGELFF. CDR3 bases: TGTGCCAGCCAGGGGACGGCCCGGGCCGGGGAGCTGTTTTTT.

V usage is TRBV15 and J usage is TRBJ1-2; D remains ambiguous. The CDR3 loop spans 14 amino acids. The V end lost 3 bases, the J end lost 4 bases, and 12 bases lay between the germline ends. Germline CDR1 LNHNV, CDR2 YYDKDF (reference sequence). The CDR3 bases are TGTGCCACCAGCAGTTCAGGAATCTCCTATGGCTACACCTTC. It translates to CATSSSGISYGYTF.

This rearrangement joins TRBV7-8 to TRBJ2-2; the match to TRBD2 covers 7 bases. The CDR3 contains 17 residues. The V gene's germline CDR1 is SGHVS and CDR2 FQNEAQ. J gave up 1 base and V 1 base, and 6 bases lay outside the gene matches. CDR3 DNA sequence: TGTGCCAGCAGCTTAGGGAGGGCGGGAGTGAACACCGGGGAGCTGTTTTTT. It is translated as CASSLGRAGVNTGELFF.

This chain links TRBV4-1 with TRBJ2-7; 12 positions agree with TRBD2. CDR1 MGHRA and CDR2 YSYEKL come from the germline V gene. V gave up 2 bases and J gave up 7 bases; unmatched junction bases: 9. The CDR3 runs to 16 residues. CDR3 coding DNA: TGCGCCAGCAGCCAACCGACTAGCGGGGGCTCGTCGGAGCAGTACTTC. Translated, it gives CASSQPTSGGSSEQYF.

The gene calls are TRBV28 and TRBJ2-7; TRBD1 matches at 7 bases. CDR1 is MDHEN and CDR2 is SYDVKM in the germline V gene. CDR3 length: 14 residues. Germline trimming cut 5 bases from V and 0 bases from J; bases unmatched to any gene: 4. CDR3 in amino acids: CASSGRDSSYEQYF. As DNA, the CDR3 is TGTGCCAGCAGTGGTCGGGACAGCTCCTACGAGCAGTACTTC.

This chain uses TRBV28 with TRBJ1-1; 8 bases align to TRBD1. In germline, CDR1 is MDHEN, CDR2 SYDVKM. The CDR3 has 16 amino acids. Germline trimming cut 6 bases from V and 4 bases from J; bases unmatched to any gene: 13. This CDR3 is CASSPTGQGRFTEAFF. The CDR3 nucleotides are TGTGCCAGCAGCCCAACCGGACAGGGACGATTCACTGAAGCTTTCTTT.